This T cell receptor beta chain was recovered during a study of cytomegalovirus exposure and HLA in healthy donors. General observations from the study: According to the study, 150 to 200 TCR beta chains were cytomegalovirus-associated. One later analysis, an examination of the 90 to 150 validation repertoires, found that first-cohort TCR clusters tended to co-occur in them.

Points on this clone: Its antigen is not identified.

The V end was cut by 5 bases, the J end by 5 bases, with 16 bases between. The CDR3 consists of 14 residues. Germline V gene data show CDR1 as LGHNA and CDR2 as YNFKEQ. Sequencing used immunoSEQ multiplex PCR; TCRdb keeps in-frame clones, though not all of them. The top ten hold approximately 3.3% of the sample, which has over 100,000 clones, around nine tenths seen once. The clonotype originates from a man aged 25-40 years in good health and CMV-seronegative. The sample consisted of PBMCs. The chain carries TRBV4-2 and TRBJ2-7; maybe TRBD2 (5 bases). Here the CDR3 reads CASSARGSWDEQYF. The DNA for the CDR3 is TGTGCCAGCAGCGCCCGGGGAAGTTGGGACGAGCAGTACTTC.